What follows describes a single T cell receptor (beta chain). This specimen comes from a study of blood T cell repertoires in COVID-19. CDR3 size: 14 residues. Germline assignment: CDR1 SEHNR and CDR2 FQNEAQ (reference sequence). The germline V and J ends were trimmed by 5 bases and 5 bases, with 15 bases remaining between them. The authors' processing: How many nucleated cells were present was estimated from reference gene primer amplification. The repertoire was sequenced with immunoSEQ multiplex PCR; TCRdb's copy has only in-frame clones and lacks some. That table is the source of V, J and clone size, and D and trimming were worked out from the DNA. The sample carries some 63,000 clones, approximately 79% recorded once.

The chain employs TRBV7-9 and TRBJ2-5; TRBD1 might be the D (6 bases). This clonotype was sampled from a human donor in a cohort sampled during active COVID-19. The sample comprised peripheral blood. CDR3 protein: CASSRLQGRETQYF. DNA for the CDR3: TGTGCCAGCAGCCGTCTACAGGGAAGGGAGACCCAGTACTTC.